This T cell receptor (beta chain) was captured in a study of PD-1 blockade in classical Hodgkin lymphoma. Study results and limitations: Baseline TCR diversity was reportedly lower in newly diagnosed patients than healthy donors.

Specified time point: newly diagnosed, previously untreated cHL patient sample. Acting as the comparison were PBMCs from newly diagnosed, untreated classical Hodgkin lymphoma. The data were produced by immunoSEQ multiplex PCR, yet TCRdb's version contains in-frame clones alone and is incomplete. Seen here are about 21,000 clones, 94% observed once, and the top ten hold about 5%. Remarks on this clone: The antigen remains undetermined.

Sequenced sample: peripheral blood mononuclear cells (PBMCs). The receptor was derived from a human donor with classical Hodgkin lymphoma.

CDR3 nucleotide sequence: TGTGCCAGCAGCCAAGAAACACAGGGGGGTGGCTACACCTTC. Its translation is CASSQETQGGGYTF. V is TRBV4-2 and J is TRBJ1-2; 8 bases map to TRBD1. The CDR3 is made up of 14 amino acids. After removal of 0 bases from V and 7 bases from J, the junction contained 4 bases not matched to a gene. CDR1 and CDR2 (germline): LGHNA, YNFKEQ.